The 29 T cell receptor beta chains below were found in one sample sequenced in a study of control samples from healthy donors and cancer patients. Method: immunoSEQ multiplex PCR; TCRdb's copy keeps in-frame clones and lacks some. Of some 130,000 clones in the sample, approximately 92% were seen once. Sequenced input: blood. These receptors were taken from a man aged 40-50 years in good health.

The chain carries TRBV6-6 and TRBJ2-2, with D hard to call. Trimming cost V 4 bases and J 6 bases, with 18 bases left between them. The CDR3 totals 16 residues. Per the germline V gene, CDR1 is MNHNY and CDR2 is SVGAGI (reference sequence). The DNA of the CDR3 is TGTGCCAGCAGTTCTTTACAGACACTTTTCTCCGGGGAGCTGTTTTTT. Translated, it gives CASSSLQTLFSGELFF.

The rearrangement uses TRBV7-2 and TRBJ2-2; D remains unclear. The germline V and J ends were trimmed by 5 bases and 6 bases, with 16 bases remaining between them. CDR3 size: 15 residues. Germline lookup yields CDR1 SGHTA and CDR2 FQGNSA. This chain's CDR3 is CASSLPHGRPGELFF. CDR3 DNA: TGTGCCAGCAGCCTACCCCACGGCCGGCCCGGGGAGCTGTTTTTT.

This sequence joins TRBV5-1 and TRBJ1-2, with 8 positions matching TRBD1. V was clipped by 4 bases and J by 6 bases; unmatched bases: 11. Germline assignment: CDR1 SGHRS and CDR2 YFSETQ. The CDR3 loop spans 15 amino acids. CDR3 DNA: TGCGCCAGCAGCCTCGATACGCAGGGGGCGGATGGCTACACCTTC. Translation: CASSLDTQGADGYTF.

V usage is TRBV25-1 and J usage is TRBJ2-5, with D tentatively TRBD1 (6 bases). V lost 5 bases, J lost 7 bases, and 14 bases lay in between. Germline V gene lookup returns CDR1 MGHDK and CDR2 SYGVNS. CDR3 length: 13 residues. In DNA, the CDR3 is TGTGCCAGCAGTTCATTCACAGGGCGGACCCAGTACTTC. Encoded protein: CASSSFTGRTQYF.

The chain has TRBV19 and TRBJ2-5, with D possibly matching TRBD2 (5 bases). The germline V gene has CDR1 LNHDA and CDR2 SQIVND (reference sequence). V was clipped by 4 bases and J by 7 bases, with 7 bases between them. The CDR3 contains 11 residues. The CDR3 bases are TGTGCCAGTAGTACCGGGGTGACCCAGTACTTC. This codes for CASSTGVTQYF.

V usage is TRBV9 and J usage is TRBJ2-3, with 7 bases lining up with TRBD2. There are 16 residues in the CDR3. Germline trimming cut 0 bases from V and 2 bases from J; bases unmatched to any gene: 6. Germline V gene data show CDR1 as SGDLS and CDR2 as YYNGEE. The CDR3 reads CASSVVSGGNTDTQYF. The CDR3 region has the DNA TGTGCCAGCAGCGTAGTTTCGGGGGGAAACACAGATACGCAGTATTTT.

The genes are TRBV5-1 and TRBJ2-3; 10 bases map to TRBD2. CDR3 length: 20 amino acids. Germline CDR1 is SGHRS and CDR2 is YFSETQ. The V gene end was trimmed by 4 bases and the J gene end by 1 base; junction bases not matched to a gene: 18. This chain's CDR3 is CASSRYYSGGLPDRTDTQYF. DNA for the CDR3: TGCGCCAGCAGCCGTTACTATAGCGGGGGGCTACCCGACCGCACAGATACGCAGTATTTT.

The rearrangement links TRBV25-1 to TRBJ2-7, with D hard to call. The germline V gene encodes CDR1 MGHDK and CDR2 SYGVNS. Trimming removed 1 base at V and 7 bases at J, with 5 bases between. This CDR3 region has 11 residues. Written as DNA, the CDR3 is TGTGCCAGCAGTGAATTGGGGGAGCAGTACTTC. Encoded protein: CASSELGEQYF.

The chain joins TRBV10-3 to TRBJ2-7, with D possibly called TRBD1 or TRBD2 (5 bases each). With 5 bases removed from V and 3 bases from J, the gap between germline ends came to 11 bases. CDR3 size: 13 residues. CDR1 and CDR2 from the germline V gene are ENHRY and SYGVKD. CDR3 DNA sequence: TGTGCCATCAGTTCGGGACCGCTCTACGAGCAGTACTTC. It codes for CAISSGPLYEQYF.

This chain connects TRBV4-1 to TRBJ2-7, with 10 nucleotides matching TRBD2. Germline V gene data show CDR1 as MGHRA and CDR2 as YSYEKL. Trimming took 1 base from V and 4 from J; bases not matched to a gene: 4. The CDR3 covers 15 residues. CDR3 DNA: TGCGCCAGCAGCCAAGCCCTAGCGGGGGAGTACGAGCAGTACTTC. Amino acids: CASSQALAGEYEQYF.

The J gene is TRBJ2-1, the V gene TRBV7-6; the match to TRBD2 covers 15 bases. V shed 4 bases, J shed 7 bases, and the junction held 8 bases outside the gene matches. The CDR3 loop spans 17 amino acids. Germline V gene data show CDR1 as SGHVS and CDR2 as FNYEAQ. The CDR3 nucleotides read TGTGCCAGCAGCTCGAGGACTAGCGGGGGGGCCTCGAATGAGCAGTTCTTC. Translating gives CASSSRTSGGASNEQFF.

V and J are TRBV2 and TRBJ1-2; D is undetermined. V was shortened by 6 bases and J by 1 base, with 6 bases between the two germline ends. From germline, CDR1 is SNHLY and CDR2 FYNNEI. The CDR3 spans 12 residues. The CDR3 DNA sequence: TGTGCCAGCAGCTACTATAACTATGGCTACACCTTC. Amino acids: CASSYYNYGYTF.

In this sample, this clone turned up once. The rearrangement joins TRBV3-1 (or the pseudogene TRBV3-2) to TRBJ2-4; D uncertain. Trimming removed 1 base at V and 0 bases at J, with 7 bases between. The CDR3 loop spans 15 amino acids. Germline V lookup: CDR1 LGHDT, CDR2 YNNKEL (reference sequence). DNA for the CDR3: TGTGCCAGCAGCCAAGCCCTTCTAGCCAAAAACATTCAGTACTTC. Its translation is CASSQALLAKNIQYF.

The chain links TRBV4-1 to TRBJ1-3, with D perhaps matching TRBD1 (5 bases). The germline V gene has CDR1 MGHRA and CDR2 YSYEKL. Trimming shortened V by 0 bases and J by 2 bases, and 8 bases separated the two germline ends. This CDR3 contains 15 residues. In DNA, the CDR3 is TGCGCCAGCAGCCAAGATTCAGGGCCTGGAAACACCATATATTTT. Its protein product is CASSQDSGPGNTIYF.

This sequence joins TRBV15 and TRBJ1-1; possibly TRBD1 for D (6 bases). The CDR3 consists of 17 residues. V lost 4 bases and J 1 base, leaving 19 bases between the germline ends. Germline V lookup: CDR1 LNHNV, CDR2 YYDKDF (reference sequence). The CDR3 DNA reads TGTGCCACCAGCACTTTACTAGGGGGACACTGGAACACTGAAGCTTTCTTT. Encoded protein: CATSTLLGGHWNTEAFF.

The genes are TRBV5-4 and TRBJ2-1, with 8 bases matching TRBD2. The length of the CDR3 is 15 residues. V dropped 4 bases and J dropped 3; count of bases not matched to a gene: 6. Germline assignment: CDR1 SGHNT and CDR2 YYREEE (reference sequence). CDR3 nucleotides: TGTGCCAGCAGCGGGGGCGGGGGGAACTACAATGAGCAGTTCTTC. Amino acid sequence: CASSGGGGNYNEQFF.

This clone was picked up one time. The J gene is TRBJ1-5, the V gene TRBV19; perhaps TRBD1 as D (6 bases). The CDR3 contains 13 residues. Germline V gene lookup returns CDR1 LNHDA and CDR2 SQIVND (reference sequence). V shed 6 bases and J shed 5 bases, with 11 bases lying between them. CDR3 residues: CASSQQGDQPQHF. CDR3 nucleotide sequence: TGTGCCAGTAGCCAACAGGGAGATCAGCCCCAGCATTTT.

This chain links TRBV30 with TRBJ2-7; 7 bases line up with TRBD1. After removal of 2 bases from V and 6 bases from J, the junction contained 10 bases not matched to a gene. CDR3 length equals 14 residues. Germline loops: CDR1 GTSNPN, CDR2 SVGIG (reference sequence). The CDR3 bases are TGTGCCTGGAGTTACCGGGACAGCCTGCGCGAGCAGTACTTC. Encoded protein: CAWSYRDSLREQYF.

The J gene is TRBJ1-1, the V gene TRBV5-1, with TRBD1 matching over 7 bases. From germline, CDR1 is SGHRS and CDR2 YFSETQ. The V and J ends lost 6 bases and 0 bases, in that order; junction bases with no gene match: 8. The CDR3 spans 15 residues. Here the CDR3 DNA reads TGCGCCAGCACTAGAGGGGGCGCCATGAACACTGAAGCTTTCTTT. It encodes CASTRGGAMNTEAFF.

CDR3 DNA: TGTGCCAGCAGCACTTACAGGGGGAAGAACTATGGCTACACCTTC. Protein sequence: CASSTYRGKNYGYTF. The chain couples TRBV7-9 to TRBJ1-2, with 8 bases that match TRBD1. CDR1 SEHNR and CDR2 FQNEAQ come from the germline V gene (reference sequence). The CDR3 runs to 15 residues. With V trimmed by 5 bases and J by 2 bases, 7 bases remained unmatched.

The chain combines TRBV10-1 with TRBJ1-6; D unresolved. The V gene's germline CDR1 is WNHNN and CDR2 SYGVQD (reference sequence). The CDR3 sequence is 14 residues long. V shed 3 bases and J shed 5 bases, with 8 bases lying between them. The DNA for the CDR3 is TGCGCCAGCAGTGAAAAGGTGGATAATTCACCCCTCCACTTT. It specifies CASSEKVDNSPLHF.

The rearrangement joins TRBV28 to TRBJ2-3, with D unresolved. From germline, CDR1 is MDHEN and CDR2 SYDVKM. The V gene lost 5 bases and the J gene lost 0 bases, with 6 bases spanning the gap. The CDR3 runs to 13 residues. The CDR3, as DNA: TGTGCCAGCAGTGCTATTAGCACAGATACGCAGTATTTT. Protein sequence: CASSAISTDTQYF.

This clone occurred a few times. CDR3 region: CASSLWDRGYTIYF. The CDR3 DNA sequence: TGTGCCAGCAGCTTATGGGACAGGGGATACACCATATATTTT. The gene calls are TRBV7-9 and TRBJ1-3, with 10 bases matching TRBD1. CDR1 and CDR2 from the germline V gene are SEHNR and FQNEAQ (reference sequence). This CDR3 is 14 amino acids long. With V trimmed by 2 bases and J by 8 bases, 3 bases remained unmatched.

This sequence joins TRBV9 and TRBJ2-1; possibly TRBD2 for D (5 bases). The CDR3 contains 15 residues. The germline CDR1 and CDR2 sequences are SGDLS and YYNGEE. With 0 bases removed from V and 4 bases from J, the gap between germline ends came to 11 bases. The CDR3 here is CASSVGGAGYNEQFF. As DNA, the CDR3 is TGTGCCAGCAGCGTAGGAGGCGCGGGTTACAATGAGCAGTTCTTC.

This chain connects TRBV5-1 to TRBJ1-3, with unresolved D. Trimming pared 0 bases from V and 8 bases from J, leaving 9 bases between. The CDR3 totals 13 residues. Germline V CDR1 and CDR2: SGHRS, YFSETQ. In nucleotides, the CDR3 is TGCGCCAGCAGCTTGGGGGATAGGGACACCATATATTTT. Its translation is CASSLGDRDTIYF.

This chain joins TRBV27 and TRBJ2-3; tentatively, D is TRBD1 (6 bases). In germline, CDR1 is MNHEY, CDR2 SMNVEV (reference sequence). V lost 3 bases to trimming and J lost 4 bases, with 17 bases between them. This CDR3 has 16 amino acids. The CDR3 sequence: CASSFIGQGFADTQYF. The CDR3 DNA reads TGTGCCAGCAGTTTCATAGGGCAGGGGTTTGCAGATACGCAGTATTTT.

A few counts support this clone. This chain links TRBV10-1 with TRBJ2-1, with D possibly being TRBD1 or TRBD2 (6 bases each). Trimming shortened V by 3 bases and J by 2 bases, and 17 bases separated the two germline ends. Germline V gives CDR1 WNHNN, CDR2 SYGVQD (reference sequence). The CDR3 extends over 17 amino acids. CDR3 DNA: TGCGCCAGCAGTGATTCCTTGGGGGGCTCGGCCTACAATGAGCAGTTCTTC. Protein product: CASSDSLGGSAYNEQFF.

V gene TRBV3-1 (or the pseudogene TRBV3-2) combines with J gene TRBJ2-5; TRBD1 agrees at 12 bases. Germline V gene data show CDR1 as LGHDT and CDR2 as YNNKEL (reference sequence). The V and J ends lost 7 bases and 5 bases, in that order; junction bases with no gene match: 5. The CDR3 has 14 amino acids. CDR3 protein: CASKGQGAVETQYF. Here the CDR3 DNA reads TGTGCCAGCAAGGGACAGGGGGCCGTGGAGACCCAGTACTTC.

This chain uses TRBV30 with TRBJ1-1; D ambiguous. CDR3 length: 12 residues. Germline values: CDR1 GTSNPN, CDR2 SVGIG (reference sequence). With 1 base removed from V and 0 bases from J, the gap between germline ends came to 3 bases. CDR3 bases: TGTGCCTGGAGTGGGGTGAACACTGAAGCTTTCTTT. Translating it yields CAWSGVNTEAFF. The full variable domain, rest sourced from reference TRBV30 and TRBJ1-1, is SQTIHQWPATLVQPVGSPLSLECTVEGTSNPNLYWYRQAAGRGLQLLFYSVGIGQISSEVPQNLSASRPQDRQFILSSKKLLLSDSGFYLCAWSGVNTEAFFGQGTRLTVV.